This T cell receptor (beta chain) was documented in a study of neurological immune-mediated disorders. Germline CDR1 SGHRS, CDR2 YFSETQ. V dropped 0 bases and J dropped 1 base, with 7 bases sitting between them. The CDR3 is 14 amino acids. Overall study results and limits: TCR-beta repertoires seemed private in all groups, with no expanded CDR3 amino acid sequences shared.

The cDNA came from 5'RACE with 10-nucleotide random UMIs. TCRdb fed the 5' RACE reads into MiXCR, producing one record per CDR3 protein. Of more than 35,000 distinct CDR3 sequences in the sample, approximately 3% were seen once. This clonotype appeared many times. Its antigen is unknown. From 2 million PBMCs stored at -80 C, the unsorted libraries were generated. This clonotype originated in a woman aged 45-59 years with multiple sclerosis. Sequenced sample: PBMCs. The chain joins TRBV5-1 to TRBJ1-2, with D hard to call. CDR3 in amino acids: CASSLEASNYGYTF. The CDR3 DNA follows: TGCGCCAGCAGCTTGGAGGCAAGTAACTATGGCTACACCTTC.